This T cell receptor (beta chain) was recovered during a study of cytomegalovirus exposure and HLA in healthy donors listed by TCRdb under 2017. With regard to the full study: An earlier analysis of roughly 500 of the donors reported approximately 280 Gb of sequence data and 117 million unique TCR beta sequences obtained from roughly 170 million T cells. The study used immunosequencing to profile the T cell repertoires of 666 subjects and linked those repertoires to cytomegalovirus serostatus. HLA typing covered class I and class II loci at four-digit resolution. The study aimed to test whether cataloging public T cell receptors could reveal signatures of past pathogen exposure. The study combined high-throughput TCR immunosequencing, statistical association of individual TCRs with disease status, and machine learning to predict cytomegalovirus infection status. A later genetic analysis took genome-wide SNP genotypes for about three fifths of the roughly 700 donors and used that subset as a discovery cohort. The number of typed donors differed by locus: about 620-640 for A, B, C, DRB1 and DQB1; approximately 540 for DQA1; 600 to 610 for DPA1; and roughly 450 for DPB1. A later analysis re-examined previously published TCR beta repertoires from 600 to 700 donors and added high-resolution HLA genotyping to investigate patterns of TCR occurrence. All discovery cohort repertoires had been generated on a single sequencing platform. Alongside the repertoire data, information on donor age, sex, ethnicity and CMV serostatus was compiled. In the later analysis, no new phenotypic data were used to find candidate immune exposures; instead, reliance was placed on TCR beta sequences and their occurrence across donors. An earlier analysis of around 540 of the donors applied high-throughput TCR beta sequencing to assess whether each TCR beta V gene segment acted as functional or pseudogenic. A separate validation cohort of 90 to 150 different subjects was used in addition to the 666-subject first cohort. Roughly five DR-DQ haplotypes were handled as single units for association and clustering because linkage in the cohort was strong. Of the 300 to 450 genotyped donors, 75% to 85% were placed in the genetic ancestry cluster associated with self-reported Caucasian donors. An early release covering approximately 600 HLA-typed donors comprised about 300 gigabases of sequencing data and tens of millions of unique TCR sequences. Across around 400 genotyped donors of the cohort, an average of roughly 250,000 unique TCR beta nucleotide sequences per donor were sequenced, and around 19% of those sequences were non-productive. Broader findings and caveats from the paper: At a false discovery rate of 0.05, a later analysis linked 15,000 to 20,000 TCR beta sequences to specific HLA alleles. According to a later analysis, TCR association rates differed among HLA loci, with DRB1 alleles showing the most associated TCRs and HLA-C alleles showing the fewest. Because HLA typing was unavailable for some donors at each locus, only the typed subset was used in association tests. Linkage disequilibrium might explain the correlated functional status among segregating V segments, but an unknown experimental factor could not be excluded. In a later genetic analysis, a missense DCLRE1C variant was associated with V-gene and J-gene trimming of TCR beta chains, and the association was replicated in an independent cohort. Over 15 rarely observed V segments, including chromosome 9 orphons, were excluded from the earlier analysis of approximately 600 of the donors because counts were too low. Compared with equally common non-associated chains, HLA-associated TCR beta chains in a later analysis were more clonally expanded and had lower generation probabilities. In the study, about 150 TCR beta chains were listed as associated with cytomegalovirus. When HLA alleles, especially DR and DQ, strongly co-occurred, TCR associations were difficult to assign to individual alleles. Most CMV-associated TCR beta chains appeared to be HLA-restricted in a later analysis, and the HLA associations seemed to be driven largely by CMV exposure. Only TCR beta chains were sequenced in this cohort, and the absence of alpha or paired-chain data limited detectable features. A later genetic analysis reported fewer N-insertions in productive TCRs among donors in an Asian-associated ancestry cluster than the roughly 720-donor mean. A further reported finding was that TCR beta sequences accurately predicted the HLA-A and HLA-B alleles for most subjects in the first cohort. While some public TCRs were present in many individuals, most TCR sequences turned up only very rarely across donors. In both the original and validation cohorts, the classifier was reported to diagnose cytomegalovirus status with high specificity and sensitivity. Sequencing depth was assumed to be roughly uniform across donors in the presence/absence analyses, though that assumption may not hold. A group of highly shared sequence variants was considered likely to be a technical artifact of the sequencing pipeline. In a later analysis, several top co-occurrence clusters were reported to appear linked to parvovirus B19, influenza, CMV and Epstein-Barr virus. In an earlier analysis of more than 500 of the donors, most TCR beta V segments appeared in productive rearrangements about 90% or about 30% of the time, broadly matching IMGT annotations. CMV serostatus was the only immune exposure information available for the cohort. In vitro tests confirmed that a few of the cytomegalovirus-associated TCR beta chains recognize cytomegalovirus antigens. According to the authors, the approach could potentially be generalized to other disease states and immunological phenotypes.

The cohort was made up of roughly 670 healthy bone marrow donors. At the time of sampling, all cohort members were nominally healthy, though unrecorded immune exposures were likely present. The donor tested CMV seropositive and was one of the 289 seropositive cohort members. Each donor provided a peripheral blood sample, and peripheral blood mononuclear cells were used for TCR beta sequencing. The Qiagen DNeasy Blood Extraction Kit was used to extract genomic DNA from the blood cell samples. To note about this clone: Its target antigen remains unknown. No qualities accompany the bases; no much larger clone lies one base away.

The library came from the immunoSEQ multiplex PCR assay. For the multiplex PCR, a mixture combining 60 forward primers for TCR Vbeta segments and 13 reverse primers for TCR Jbeta segments was used. Amplification of the CDR3 region of rearranged TCR beta genes was performed with a multiplex PCR assay on genomic DNA. Amplified TCR beta libraries were sequenced as 87-base-pair reads on the Illumina HiSeq System. Concerning the study's data processing: In a later analysis, roughly 80 million unique TCR beta chains were counted across the roughly 670 repertoires, and roughly 11 million of these chains were shared by at least two donors. Raw reads were error-corrected and collapsed into unique sequences with a nearest-neighbor algorithm that merged closely related sequences to remove PCR and sequencing errors. To assign V, D and J gene segments, CDR3 sequences were aligned to IMGT reference sequences. For a sequence to be retained, a match of at least six nucleotides to both a V gene segment and a J gene segment was required. Rearrangements were classified as productive when the CDR3 lacked stop codons and remained in frame with V and J, and all other rearrangements were classified as non-productive. CDR3 was defined according to IMGT convention as the region running from the second conserved V-encoded cysteine to the conserved J-encoded phenylalanine. The earlier analysis of about 500 of the donors excluded sequences that lacked an unambiguous match to a single V gene segment. An earlier analysis of under 750 of the donors called V segments functional above 56.7% productive rearrangements and segregating when the between-donor standard deviation exceeded 5%. A statistical classification framework was built for diagnosing cytomegalovirus status from the catalog of TCR beta chain sequences. A later analysis assigned V and J genes by comparing TCR nucleotide sequences with IMGT/GENE-DB human TR gene sequences. Using the TCRdist pipeline, a later analysis assigned CDR3 sequences along with most-parsimonious VDJ recombination scenarios. A later analysis defined each TCR beta chain by its CDR3 amino acid sequence plus V-gene family, and excluded reads lacking a unique V-gene family. To address suspected cross-contamination and a sequencing artifact, a later analysis removed approximately 600 highly shared, low-generation-probability nucleotide sequences. In a later analysis, a clonal expansion index for each public chain was calculated from normalized within-repertoire ranks of inferred template counts. In a later analysis, generation probabilities were computed using a VDJ recombination model fitted to out-of-frame rearrangements, and the results were checked against IGoR. Hypergeometric tests were used in a later analysis to score TCR-TCR, TCR-HLA and TCR-CMV co-occurrence, with a repertoire-size bias correction applied to the TCR pairs. False discovery rates were estimated in a later analysis by permuting HLA or CMV assignments 20 times. In a later analysis, co-occurring TCRs were grouped using DBSCAN, with TCRdist sequence similarity added in when clustering inside HLA-allele-positive subsets. For co-occurrence clustering, repertoires with fewer than 30,000 or more than 120,000 public chains were excluded, along with roughly five repertoires with anomalous nucleotide sharing. The source is immuneACCESS, and TCRdb retained only in-frame sequences with V and J called. Part of the clones is not carried over; for the studies checked, unresolved V genes explain less than half of this, and the remainder is unexplained. D and trimming come from the DNA, and the V and J calls and clone size come from that table. This sample has over 40,000 clones in its table, and about 85% of those were observed once. The top ten clonotypes cover 8% of the sample.

The sequenced material came from PBMCs. The TCR originated in a woman aged 40 to 50 in good health and CMV-seropositive.

In nucleotide form, the sequence is TGTGCCAGCAGCTTCCGGGACACCGTCACTGAAGCTTTCTTT. Translation gives CASSFRDTVTEAFF. The V and J genes are TRBV7-8 and TRBJ1-1; 6 matching bases give a weak D call of TRBD1. The germline V gene specifies SGHVS as CDR1 and FQNEAQ as CDR2. At the junction V is shortened by 3 bases and J by 4 bases, with 12 bases in between. Including the terminal cysteine and phenylalanine, the CDR3 comprises 14 residues. The sequence is cut down to CDR3 DNA, 42 bases in frame from base 1.